The 8 T cell receptor beta chains presented below share a single source sample, sequenced in a study of cytomegalovirus exposure and HLA in healthy donors. With 60 Vbeta and 13 Jbeta primers, the PCR was carried out. Method: immunoSEQ multiplex PCR; TCRdb's copy keeps in-frame clones and lacks some. Here the sample spans about 180,000 clones, over 70% being singletons. Material: PBMCs. These receptors were obtained from a woman in her forties or fifties in good health and CMV-seropositive.

V is TRBV27 and J is TRBJ1-1; 8 bases fit TRBD1. With 5 bases clipped from V and 4 bases from J, the junction kept 3 bases outside the gene matches. Per germline, CDR1 MNHEY and CDR2 SMNVEV (reference sequence). This CDR3 is 13 amino acids long. CDR3 nucleotide sequence: TGTGCCAGCAGTGCTACAGGGGGCACTGAAGCTTTCTTT. This translates into CASSATGGTEAFF.

The V and J genes are TRBV19 and TRBJ2-1; tentative D call: TRBD2 (6 bases). Germline loops: CDR1 LNHDA, CDR2 SQIVND (reference sequence). The V gene lost 6 bases and the J gene lost 4 bases, with 19 bases spanning the gap. The CDR3 spans 16 residues. The CDR3 here is CASSAGTDYPYNEQFF. In DNA form, the CDR3 reads TGTGCCAGTAGCGCGGGGACGGACTACCCTTACAATGAGCAGTTCTTC.

The V gene is TRBV9, the J gene TRBJ2-2, with 8 bases that match TRBD1. Germline assignment: CDR1 SGDLS and CDR2 YYNGEE. V was clipped by 3 bases and J by 4 bases; unmatched bases: 2. The CDR3 contains 14 residues. CDR3 nucleotides: TGTGCCAGCAGCGCGGACAGGGCCACCGGGGAGCTGTTTTTT. It specifies CASSADRATGELFF. The full variable domain, rest sourced from reference TRBV9 and TRBJ2-2, is DSGVTQTPKHLITATGQRVTLRCSPRSGDLSVYWYQQSLDQGLQFLIQYYNGEERAKGNILERFSAQQFPDLHSELNLSSLELGDSALYFCASSADRATGELFFGEGSRLTVL.

This clone was seen a few times. The chain uses TRBV5-4 and TRBJ2-3; no definite D call. V lost 4 bases, J lost 1 base, and 4 bases lay in between. The CDR3 is 12 residues long. Per germline, CDR1 SGHNT and CDR2 YYREEE (reference sequence). The CDR3 loop is CASSAGTDTQYF. CDR3 sequence (DNA): TGTGCCAGCAGCGCGGGCACAGATACGCAGTATTTT. The whole variable domain, filled in from reference TRBV5-4 and TRBJ2-3, reads ETGVTQSPTHLIKTRGQQVTLRCSSQSGHNTVSWYQQALGQGPQFIFQYYREEENGRGNFPPRFSGLQFPNYSSELNVNALELDDSALYLCASSAGTDTQYFGPGTRLTVL.

The chain has TRBV4-1 and TRBJ2-2, with D possibly TRBD1 on 5 matching bases. The ends were cut back, 6 bases at V and 3 bases at J, with 17 bases in the middle. Germline CDR1 is MGHRA and CDR2 is YSYEKL. There are 16 residues in the CDR3. CDR3 sequence (DNA): TGCGCCAGCAGACGATCCCAGGGTTCTGACACCGGGGAGCTGTTTTTT. It encodes CASRRSQGSDTGELFF.

This chain connects TRBV6-6 to TRBJ1-1; possible D gene TRBD1, 5 bases. This CDR3 region has 15 residues. In germline, CDR1 is MNHNY, CDR2 SVGAGI (reference sequence). V lost 4 bases to trimming and J lost 1 base, with 13 bases between them. This CDR3 reads CASSLRDSQNTEAFF. CDR3 sequence (DNA): TGTGCCAGCAGTTTACGAGACAGCCAGAACACTGAAGCTTTCTTT.

The V gene is TRBV4-3, the J gene TRBJ1-4, with D unresolved. The CDR3 consists of 15 residues. Germline V gene lookup returns CDR1 LGHNA and CDR2 YSLEER. The germline V and J ends were trimmed by 0 bases and 0 bases, with 5 bases remaining between them. The CDR3 coding sequence is TGCGCCAGCAGCCAAGATATATCAACTAATGAAAAACTGTTTTTT. It is translated as CASSQDISTNEKLFF.

This chain links TRBV29-1 with TRBJ1-1; no clear D gene. Germline V gives CDR1 SQVTM, CDR2 ANQGSEA. The V end was cut by 2 bases, the J end by 10 bases, with 8 bases between. The CDR3 runs 10 residues. The CDR3 DNA reads TGCAGCGTTGAATCAGAAAGAGCTTTCTTT. It codes for CSVESERAFF.